The 10 T cell receptor beta chains presented below share a single source sample, sequenced in a study of cytomegalovirus exposure and HLA in healthy donors. PCR employed 60 Vbeta and 13 Jbeta primers. The data were produced by immunoSEQ multiplex PCR, yet TCRdb's version contains in-frame clones alone and is incomplete. The table for this sample gives under 150,000 clones. Input material: PBMCs. These receptor sequences come from a woman aged 60-75 years in good health and CMV-seronegative.

V is TRBV18 and J is TRBJ2-2; maybe TRBD2 (6 bases). The CDR3 totals 15 residues. Germline V gene data show CDR1 as KGHSH and CDR2 as LQKENI. Trimming took off 3 bases at V and 2 bases at J, with 10 bases between the two ends. The CDR3 is CASSPGRDNTGELFF. The CDR3 coding sequence is TGTGCCAGCTCACCCGGGCGGGATAACACCGGGGAGCTGTTTTTT.

V and J are TRBV6-1 and TRBJ1-1; D unclear. The CDR3 is 14 residues long. Germline-derived CDR1 and CDR2 are MNHNS and SASEGT. The germline V and J ends were trimmed by 1 base and 3 bases, with 9 bases remaining between them. The CDR3 region has the DNA TGTGCCAGCAGTGAAGAAAGCGGGTACACTGAAGCTTTCTTT. The encoded protein is CASSEESGYTEAFF.

The chain uses TRBV7-6 and TRBJ2-5; 7 bases are shared with TRBD1. Trimming cost V 2 bases and J 4 bases; bases outside gene matches: 22. CDR3 length: 20 amino acids. Germline CDR1 reads SGHVS; CDR2 reads FNYEAQ. The CDR3 DNA reads as TGTGCCAGCAGCTTACCTGTCCGTGACAGGGTGAACCCCCGGACAGAGACCCAGTACTTC. As protein: CASSLPVRDRVNPRTETQYF.

The rearrangement uses TRBV29-1 and TRBJ1-1, with 7 bases lining up with TRBD1. In germline, CDR1 is SQVTM, CDR2 ANQGSEA. V lost 7 bases to trimming and J lost 6 bases; unmatched junction nucleotides: 8. The CDR3 is 12 residues long. The CDR3 region has the DNA TGCAGCGCCAGGCAAGGGGGCGCTGAAGCTTTCTTT. Protein: CSARQGGAEAFF.

This chain uses TRBV28 with TRBJ1-1, with 7 bases lining up with TRBD1. Per germline, CDR1 MDHEN and CDR2 SYDVKM. The ends lost 6 bases at V and 3 bases at J; junction bases unmatched: 7. The CDR3 extends over 14 amino acids. CDR3 coding DNA: TGTGCCAGCAGGCCGCCCAGGGGGGACACTGAAGCTTTCTTT. This codes for CASRPPRGDTEAFF.

The rearrangement links TRBV9 to TRBJ1-4, with 9 bases identical to TRBD1. Trimming at V came to 0 bases and at J to 5 bases, leaving 2 bases not matched to a gene. The CDR3 has 15 residues. Germline assignment: CDR1 SGDLS and CDR2 YYNGEE. CDR3 DNA sequence: TGTGCCAGCAGCGTAGTTGGACAGGGGAATGAAAAACTGTTTTTT. It codes for CASSVVGQGNEKLFF.

The chain employs TRBV7-2 and TRBJ2-7; 9 nucleotides match TRBD1. Germline V gene data show CDR1 as SGHTA and CDR2 as FQGNSA. Unmatched junction bases numbered 4, after V lost 1 base and J lost 3 bases. The CDR3 is 15 residues long. The CDR3 region has the DNA TGTGCCAGCAGCTTAGGGACAGGGGTGGGCTACGAGCAGTACTTC. Translated, it gives CASSLGTGVGYEQYF.

The V call is TRBV4-1, the J call TRBJ1-1; 9 nucleotides line up with TRBD1. In germline, CDR1 is MGHRA, CDR2 YSYEKL. CDR3 size: 15 residues. V shed 4 bases, J shed 0 bases, and the junction held 3 bases outside the gene matches. The CDR3 region has the DNA TGCGCCAGCAGCCGCGGACAGGGGATGAACACTGAAGCTTTCTTT. This sequence encodes CASSRGQGMNTEAFF.

The chain has TRBV2 and TRBJ1-2; D might be TRBD1 (5 bases). This CDR3 region has 13 residues. With 4 bases removed from V and 7 bases from J, the gap between germline ends came to 13 bases. Germline V gives CDR1 SNHLY, CDR2 FYNNEI. The CDR3 DNA is TGTGCCAGCAGTGTTTCTCCAACAGGTGGCTACACCTTC. This sequence encodes CASSVSPTGGYTF. The full variable domain, completed using reference TRBV2 and TRBJ1-2, is EPEVTQTPSHQVTQMGQEVILRCVPISNHLYFYWYRQILGQKVEFLVSFYNNEISEKSEIFDDQFSVERPDGSNFTLKIRSTKLEDSAMYFCASSVSPTGGYTFGSGTRLTVV.

The J gene is TRBJ2-7, the V gene TRBV7-6; tentatively, D is TRBD1 (6 bases). The germline V gene encodes CDR1 SGHVS and CDR2 FNYEAQ. Between the trimmed V and J ends, which lost 5 bases and 1 base, there was a span of 12 bases. CDR3 size: 14 residues. DNA for the CDR3: TGTGCCAGCAGCCCTGGGACACAATCCTACGAGCAGTACTTC. It is translated as CASSPGTQSYEQYF.